Listed below are T cell receptor beta chains from one sample, sequenced in a study of OX40 agonist ivuxolimab in advanced cancers. Only in-frame clones appear in the TCRdb table, and some are missing; sequencing was by immunoSEQ multiplex PCR. The data hold 70,000 to 90,000 clones, with around nine tenths observed a single time. The sequencing here drew on CD4+ or CD8+ T cells sorted from blood, taken in a trial of the OX40 agonist ivuxolimab. Every receptor here comes from an adult with an advanced solid tumor such as melanoma, head and neck, liver or kidney cancer. The CDR3 runs from the conserved cysteine through the conserved F or W. Each record gives: J gene, V gene, D gene, clone size, CDR3 DNA, CDR3 protein. A D gene is named only where the DNA matches it firmly. Size tells how often a clone was seen (once, few, many) or the class of an expanded clone, and some rows leave it out.

J gene: TRBJ1-3
V gene: TRBV2
D gene: -
clone size: -
CDR3 DNA: TGTGCCAGCACCAACGGGGGCCAGGGAGTAAGGCCCATATATTTT
CDR3 protein: CASTNGGQGVRPIYF

J gene: TRBJ1-4
V gene: TRBV7-8
D gene: TRBD1
clone size: -
CDR3 DNA: TGTGCCAGCAGCCCCGGGACAGGGGGTAGCCTCGGTGAAAAACTGTTTTTT
CDR3 protein: CASSPGTGGSLGEKLFF

J gene: TRBJ2-1
V gene: TRBV20-1
D gene: -
clone size: -
CDR3 DNA: TGCAGTGCTAGCAACCCCCTTCAGTTCTTC
CDR3 protein: CSASNPLQFF

J gene: TRBJ1-2
V gene: TRBV27
D gene: TRBD1
clone size: -
CDR3 DNA: TGTGCCAGCAGTCCACCGGGACAGCCATATGGCTACACCTTC
CDR3 protein: CASSPPGQPYGYTF

J gene: TRBJ1-6
V gene: TRBV18
D gene: -
clone size: once
CDR3 DNA: TGTGCCAGCTCACCTGCAACCGGTAACAATAATTCACCCCTCCACTTT
CDR3 protein: CASSPATGNNNSPLHF

J gene: TRBJ2-7
V gene: TRBV6-5
D gene: TRBD1
clone size: -
CDR3 DNA: TGTGCCAGCAGTCCTTACTCGGGACAGGGAGCCGAGCAGTACTTC
CDR3 protein: CASSPYSGQGAEQYF

J gene: TRBJ1-5
V gene: TRBV27
D gene: TRBD1
clone size: -
CDR3 DNA: TGTGCCAGCAGTTTGGGACAGGGGCGTCAGCCCCAGCATTTT
CDR3 protein: CASSLGQGRQPQHF

J gene: TRBJ2-7
V gene: TRBV6-5
D gene: -
clone size: -
CDR3 DNA: TGTGCCAGCAGTCAGACGGGATACGAGCAGTACTTC
CDR3 protein: CASSQTGYEQYF

J gene: TRBJ1-4
V gene: TRBV6-6
D gene: -
clone size: -
CDR3 DNA: TGTGCCAGCAGGGAGACTCGTGGGGGTCAAAATGAAAAACTGTTTTTT
CDR3 protein: CASRETRGGQNEKLFF

J gene: TRBJ2-2
V gene: TRBV7-6
D gene: TRBD2
clone size: -
CDR3 DNA: TGTGCCAGCAGCTTAGGGGACCGACTAGCGTACACCGGGGAGCTGTTTTTT
CDR3 protein: CASSLGDRLAYTGELFF

J gene: TRBJ2-5
V gene: TRBV30
D gene: TRBD2
clone size: -
CDR3 DNA: TGTGCCTGGGCGTATAGCGGGAGTGTAGAGACCCAGTACTTC
CDR3 protein: CAWAYSGSVETQYF

J gene: TRBJ2-1
V gene: TRBV7-9
D gene: -
clone size: -
CDR3 DNA: TGTGCCAGCAGCTTAATCGTAAAAAACAATGAGCAGTTCTTC
CDR3 protein: CASSLIVKNNEQFF

J gene: TRBJ1-3
V gene: TRBV2
D gene: -
clone size: -
CDR3 DNA: TGTGCCAGCATTCCCAGGGAGTCTGGAAACACCATATATTTT
CDR3 protein: CASIPRESGNTIYF

J gene: TRBJ2-7
V gene: TRBV30
D gene: -
clone size: -
CDR3 DNA: TGTGCCTGGACGGGTCAGACCGACTCCTACGAGCAGTACTTC
CDR3 protein: CAWTGQTDSYEQYF

J gene: TRBJ2-1
V gene: TRBV10-3
D gene: -
clone size: -
CDR3 DNA: TGTGCCATCAGTGATCTGGGGCGGGAATCCTACAATGAGCAGTTCTTC
CDR3 protein: CAISDLGRESYNEQFF

J gene: TRBJ1-5
V gene: TRBV27
D gene: TRBD1
clone size: -
CDR3 DNA: TGTGCCAGCAGTTCCGGTCAGGGGGCGCCGGGCAATCAGCCCCAGCATTTT
CDR3 protein: CASSSGQGAPGNQPQHF

J gene: TRBJ1-2
V gene: TRBV5-1
D gene: TRBD1
clone size: -
CDR3 DNA: TGCGCCAGCAGCGAGACAGGGGCTAACTATGGCTACACCTTC
CDR3 protein: CASSETGANYGYTF

J gene: TRBJ2-5
V gene: TRBV5-4
D gene: -
clone size: -
CDR3 DNA: TGTGCCAGCAGCTTGGGGCTGGACCTCCAAGAGACCCAGTACTTC
CDR3 protein: CASSLGLDLQETQYF

J gene: TRBJ1-1
V gene: TRBV7-8
D gene: TRBD1
clone size: -
CDR3 DNA: TGTGCCAGCAGGCCTAGGGGACAGGGCTTTGAAGCTTTCTTT
CDR3 protein: CASRPRGQGFEAFF

J gene: TRBJ1-3
V gene: TRBV6-6
D gene: TRBD1
clone size: -
CDR3 DNA: TGTGCCAGCACTATTCAGGGGGGCGCTGGAAACACCATATATTTT
CDR3 protein: CASTIQGGAGNTIYF

J gene: TRBJ2-5
V gene: TRBV6-6
D gene: TRBD1
clone size: -
CDR3 DNA: TGTGCCAGCAGGAGGACAGGGGGGGAGGAGACCCAGTACTTC
CDR3 protein: CASRRTGGEETQYF

J gene: TRBJ2-7
V gene: TRBV5-4
D gene: -
clone size: once
CDR3 DNA: TGTGCCAGCAGCTTGGGTGGGGAGGTTGGATCCTACGAGCAGTACTTC
CDR3 protein: CASSLGGEVGSYEQYF

J gene: TRBJ2-1
V gene: TRBV19
D gene: TRBD2
clone size: -
CDR3 DNA: TGTGCCAGTAGACTAGCGGGAGTCAATGAGCAGTTCTTC
CDR3 protein: CASRLAGVNEQFF

J gene: TRBJ2-3
V gene: TRBV28
D gene: -
clone size: few
CDR3 DNA: TGTGCCAGCACCGGCAGGGTCGGTACGCAGTATTTT
CDR3 protein: CASTGRVGTQYF